The rows below give T cell receptor beta chains drawn from one sample of a study of blood T cell repertoires in COVID-19. Generated by immunoSEQ multiplex PCR, the TCRdb table keeps only in-frame clones and is missing some. The sample carries approximately 150,000 clones, around 80% recorded once. The sequenced sample was PBMCs or T cells enriched from blood (not recorded which). The receptors derive from a man aged 45 to 65 who had recovered from COVID-19. Both conserved end residues are part of each CDR3. The D gene is left open where the match is weak. The size field is filled for only some rows; it gives once, few, many or a size class.

J gene,D gene,V gene,clone size,CDR3 DNA,CDR3 protein
TRBJ1-5,NA,TRBV19,NA,TGTGCCAGTAGTATAGTTTGGACGGGGTCCCAGCCCCAGCATTTT,CASSIVWTGSQPQHF
TRBJ2-7,TRBD2,TRBV27,once,TGTGCCAGCATACCTACACGGACTAGCGGGCTATCTACGACTGAGCAGTACTTC,CASIPTRTSGLSTTEQYF
TRBJ2-6,NA,TRBV28,NA,TGTGCCAGCAGGCCCACAGGGTCCTCTGGGGCCAACGTCCTGACTTTC,CASRPTGSSGANVLTF
TRBJ1-2,NA,TRBV19,NA,TGTGCCAGTAGTCCCTCCAGGGTGGGCTACACCTTC,CASSPSRVGYTF
TRBJ2-5,TRBD2,TRBV5-8,NA,TGTGCCAGCAGCTCGGGGGGGCCTCACGAGGAGACCCAGTACTTC,CASSSGGPHEETQYF
TRBJ1-6,TRBD1,TRBV5-8,NA,TGTGCCAGCAGCCCGTTGACAGGGTGGGATTCACCCCTCCACTTT,CASSPLTGWDSPLHF
TRBJ1-3,NA,TRBV11-3,NA,TGTGCCAGCAGCCAGAACGGAGTCTCTGGAAACACCATATATTTT,CASSQNGVSGNTIYF
TRBJ1-2,NA,TRBV10-3,NA,TGTGCCATCAGTGACGACAGCCTCTATGGCTACACCTTC,CAISDDSLYGYTF
TRBJ1-5,NA,TRBV2,NA,TGTGCCAGCACCGAAGGGGGTCAGGGTCAGCCCCAGCATTTT,CASTEGGQGQPQHF
TRBJ2-1,NA,TRBV14,NA,TGTGCCAGCAGCCATCCAGGGGTGACAGGTATCAATGAGCAGTTCTTC,CASSHPGVTGINEQFF
TRBJ1-1,TRBD1,TRBV9,NA,TGTGCCAGCAGCGCTGGACAGGGGGCGAACACTGAAGCTTTCTTT,CASSAGQGANTEAFF